The rows below give T cell receptor beta chains drawn from one sample of a study of cytomegalovirus exposure and HLA in healthy donors. Here immunoSEQ multiplex PCR was the method, and the copy in TCRdb shows in-frame clones only, minus some. This sample has over 100,000 clones, with around 79% found just once. The material sequenced was PBMCs. Receptors originate from a woman aged 40 to 50 in good health and CMV-seropositive. CDR3s include the opening cysteine and the closing phenylalanine or tryptophan. D genes are given only for firm matches. Clone size appears in some rows only: once, few, many, or a class for an expanded clone.

TRBJ1-4,TRBV29-1,NA,NA,TGCAGCGCGGAAGGGAGTGCCACTAATGAAAAACTGTTTTTT,CSAEGSATNEKLFF
TRBJ2-3,TRBV30,NA,NA,TGTGCCTGGAGTGGAGGTGGGGGGTGGACAGATACGCAGTATTTT,CAWSGGGGWTDTQYF
TRBJ2-3,TRBV9,NA,few,TGTGCCAGCAGCGTATTCAGCGCAGATACGCAGTATTTT,CASSVFSADTQYF
TRBJ1-1,TRBV4-3,TRBD1,NA,TGCGCCAGCAGCCAACCCGGGACAGGGGTGGGGACTGAAGCTTTCTTT,CASSQPGTGVGTEAFF
TRBJ1-1,TRBV2,NA,NA,TGTGCCAGCAGTAAGGGACACGGCGAGGCTTTCTTT,CASSKGHGEAFF
TRBJ2-1,TRBV5-1,NA,NA,TGCGCCAGCAGCTTGGACAGTTTGAATGAGCAGTTCTTC,CASSLDSLNEQFF
TRBJ2-7,TRBV30,NA,NA,TGTGCCTGGAGTGTGGGTATCCCGGGCGAGCAGTACTTC,CAWSVGIPGEQYF
TRBJ1-1,TRBV5-1,NA,few,TGCGCCAGCAGCCCGGGGTCGTCGAGAAGGGCGCACACTGAAGCTTTCTTT,CASSPGSSRRAHTEAFF
TRBJ2-3,TRBV7-2,TRBD2,NA,TGTGCCAGCAGCTCTGGACTAGCGGTGATCACAGATACGCAGTATTTT,CASSSGLAVITDTQYF
TRBJ2-7,TRBV19,TRBD1,NA,TGTGCCAGTAGTCCCGTGGGACAGGGAGTGTCCTACGAGCAGTACTTC,CASSPVGQGVSYEQYF
TRBJ1-3,TRBV29-1,TRBD1,NA,TGCAGCGGACGACAGGGGGCATCTGGAAACACCATATATTTT,CSGRQGASGNTIYF
TRBJ2-3,TRBV9,TRBD2,NA,TGTGCCAGCAGCGTAGCGGCGGGGGATAGCACAGATACGCAGTATTTT,CASSVAAGDSTDTQYF
TRBJ1-1,TRBV6-5,TRBD1,NA,TGTGCCAGCAGTTTCTGGGACAGCGAGGCTTTCTTT,CASSFWDSEAFF
TRBJ2-7,TRBV27,TRBD1,NA,TGTGCCAGCAGTTGGACAGGGAAAACCTACGAGCAGTACTTC,CASSWTGKTYEQYF
TRBJ2-5,TRBV20-1,TRBD1,NA,TGCAGTGCTAGGGACAGGGAGACCCAGTACTTC,CSARDRETQYF
TRBJ2-4,TRBV4-1,TRBD2,NA,TGCGCCAGCAGCCTCCCGACTAGCGGGGGGGCCAAAAACATTCAGTACTTC,CASSLPTSGGAKNIQYF
TRBJ1-2,TRBV19,NA,few,TGTGCCAGTAGTACCCAAACTAACTATGGCTACACCTTC,CASSTQTNYGYTF
TRBJ2-5,TRBV5-1,TRBD1,NA,TGCGCCAGCAGCAAACCAACAGGGGGCGCGGGGGAGACCCAGTACTTC,CASSKPTGGAGETQYF
TRBJ1-1,TRBV5-4,TRBD1,NA,TGTGCCAGCAGCCGGGCGCCGGACAGGGGAACTGAAGCTTTCTTT,CASSRAPDRGTEAFF
TRBJ1-1,TRBV7-2,NA,NA,TGTGCCAGCAGCCAAAGTCTATGGGCTTTCTTT,CASSQSLWAFF
TRBJ2-5,TRBV27,TRBD1,NA,TGTGCCAGCAGTTCTACGGGACAGGAAGAGACCCAGTACTTC,CASSSTGQEETQYF
TRBJ2-7,TRBV7-2,TRBD1,NA,TGTGCCAGCAGCCGACAGGGGACCTCCTACGAGCAGTACTTC,CASSRQGTSYEQYF
TRBJ2-7,TRBV14,TRBD1,NA,TGTGCCAGCAGCCAGACAGGGGCCGAGCAGTACTTC,CASSQTGAEQYF
TRBJ2-1,TRBV5-1,NA,NA,TGCGCCAGCACCCCCGCGGGATCATACAATGAGCAGTTCTTC,CASTPAGSYNEQFF
TRBJ2-2,TRBV4-2,TRBD2,once,TGTGCCAGCAGCCAATCGACGGGACTAGCGTTCGGCGGGGAGCTGTTTTTT,CASSQSTGLAFGGELFF
TRBJ1-2,TRBV2,TRBD1,NA,TGTGCCAGCAGTGGGAGGGACAGGGACGAGAACTATGGCTACACCTTC,CASSGRDRDENYGYTF
TRBJ2-1,TRBV19,TRBD2,NA,TGTGCCAGTAGATGGCGGACTAGGCCGGGCAATGAGCAGTTCTTC,CASRWRTRPGNEQFF
TRBJ1-1,TRBV25-1,TRBD1,few,TGTGCCAGCAGTATATACAGGGGGCAAGGGACTGAAGCTTTCTTT,CASSIYRGQGTEAFF
TRBJ1-1,TRBV4-3,NA,once,TGCGCCAGCAGCCAGGGCGCGTGGGGGGGGATAAACACTGAAGCTTTCTTT,CASSQGAWGGINTEAFF
TRBJ2-3,TRBV9,TRBD2,few,TGTGCCAGCAGCGTACGACTTCTGGATGGGGGGGCAGATACGCAGTATTTT,CASSVRLLDGGADTQYF
TRBJ1-3,TRBV5-1,NA,NA,TGCGCCAGCAGCTTGGCACTACAGGGCAGTTCTGGAAACACCATATATTTT,CASSLALQGSSGNTIYF
TRBJ2-7,TRBV7-6,NA,NA,TGTGCCAGCAGCTCGACAGGTTCCTACGAGCAGTACTTC,CASSSTGSYEQYF
TRBJ2-5,TRBV14,TRBD1,NA,TGTGCCAGCAGCCAGGCCCTAATACAGGGGGCGCGAGAGACCCAGTACTTC,CASSQALIQGARETQYF
TRBJ2-1,TRBV6-6,TRBD2,NA,TGTGCCACCCATCTAGGGACTAGCGGTAACAATGAGCAGTTCTTC,CATHLGTSGNNEQFF
TRBJ2-1,TRBV2,NA,NA,TGTGCCAGCAGTCGGAGGGAAAACAATGAGCAGTTCTTC,CASSRRENNEQFF
TRBJ2-3,TRBV5-4,TRBD2,NA,TGTGCCAGCAGCCCAGCGGGAGGGCGCACAGATACGCAGTATTTT,CASSPAGGRTDTQYF
TRBJ1-5,TRBV29-1,NA,NA,TGCAGCGTTGGGTACAGGGATCAGCCCCAGCATTTT,CSVGYRDQPQHF
TRBJ2-1,TRBV5-1,NA,NA,TGCGCCAGCAGCCCGCTGACTAGTGAGCAGTTCTTC,CASSPLTSEQFF
TRBJ2-7,TRBV4-3,NA,once,TGCGCCAGGACCAGGGGCCCCCTTTTCTACGAGCAGTACTTC,CARTRGPLFYEQYF
TRBJ1-6,TRBV18,NA,NA,TGTGCCTCCACCGAGCAGGGGCAGAGCTCCTATAATTCACCCCTCCACTTT,CASTEQGQSSYNSPLHF
TRBJ1-2,TRBV27,TRBD1,NA,TGTGCCAGCAGGCGGGGACAGGGGTATGGCTACACCTTC,CASRRGQGYGYTF
TRBJ1-2,TRBV27,TRBD1,NA,TGTGCCAGCAGTCCCAGGGGGCGTGGCTACACCTTC,CASSPRGRGYTF
TRBJ1-1,TRBV7-8,TRBD1,NA,TGTGCCAGCAGCTCCTCGTATACAGGGGGTCGTGAAGCTTTCTTT,CASSSSYTGGREAFF
TRBJ2-7,TRBV7-9,TRBD2,NA,TGTGCCAGCAGCCCCAGAGAGGAGCGGGGAACCTACGAGCAGTACTTC,CASSPREERGTYEQYF
TRBJ2-2,TRBV6-5,NA,NA,TGTGCCAGCAGCCCCGGTAGCACCGGGGAGCTGTTTTTT,CASSPGSTGELFF
TRBJ2-3,TRBV9,TRBD2,once,TGTGCCAGCAGCGTAGGTGACGGGGGGAGCACAGATACGCAGTATTTT,CASSVGDGGSTDTQYF
TRBJ1-6,TRBV7-2,TRBD1,NA,TGTGCCAGCAGCCAGGGACAGGGGGTTTCTTCACCCCTCCACTTT,CASSQGQGVSSPLHF
TRBJ2-5,TRBV5-1,NA,few,TGCGCCAGCAGCGCGGGGTTCCAAGAGACCCAGTACTTC,CASSAGFQETQYF
TRBJ2-3,TRBV7-6,NA,NA,TGTGCCAGCAGCTTAGTAGGGGGGGCCACAGATACGCAGTATTTT,CASSLVGGATDTQYF
TRBJ1-6,TRBV30,TRBD1,NA,TGTGCCTCGCCAGGGGGTTCGAGTTCACCCCTCCACTTT,CASPGGSSSPLHF
TRBJ2-7,TRBV28,NA,few,TGTGCCAGCCTCTACAGGGACGAGCAGTACTTC,CASLYRDEQYF
TRBJ1-2,TRBV2,TRBD1,few,TGTGCCAGCAGAGACAAGCGGGACAGGGGGCCGTATGGCTACACCTTC,CASRDKRDRGPYGYTF
TRBJ1-4,TRBV14,NA,NA,TGTGCCAGCAGCCAAGATCTTGTAACTAATGAAAAACTGTTTTTT,CASSQDLVTNEKLFF
TRBJ1-3,TRBV6-5,NA,NA,TGTGCCAGCAGTTACTCGGAGGGCTCGGGAAACACCATATATTTT,CASSYSEGSGNTIYF
TRBJ1-1,TRBV5-6,NA,NA,TGTGCCAGCAGCCGAGACTACACGAACACTGAAGCTTTCTTT,CASSRDYTNTEAFF
TRBJ1-4,TRBV18,NA,NA,TGTGCCAGCTCACCCGGATTACAGGCTGGGAATGAAAAACTGTTTTTT,CASSPGLQAGNEKLFF
TRBJ2-3,TRBV5-6,NA,NA,TGTGCCAGCAGCTTGACTAGCACAGATACGCAGTATTTT,CASSLTSTDTQYF
TRBJ2-7,TRBV6-5,TRBD2,NA,TGTGCCAGCAGCCGGGCTAGCGGGGCCCCCTACGAGCAGTACTTC,CASSRASGAPYEQYF
TRBJ1-2,TRBV7-3,TRBD1,NA,TGTGCCAGCAGCCCAACCGGGACAGGGGGCGCGACTACCTATGGCTACACCTTC,CASSPTGTGGATTYGYTF